This T cell receptor beta chain originates from a study of STAT5B mutations in CD4+ large granular lymphocyte leukemia. The survey-level immunoSEQ assay was used. Profiling relied on immunoSEQ multiplex PCR, and the TCRdb table lists in-frame clones only, not all of them. Among roughly 34,000 clones listed, around 80% were seen once. On this clone: The antigen is unknown.

Study observations and caveats: Compared with healthy controls (2/35), patient top clones favored TRBV06 (8/27).

In germline, CDR1 is SQVTM, CDR2 ANQGSEA. The CDR3 runs 11 residues. V was clipped by 7 bases and J by 1 base; unmatched bases: 1. Source material: CD4+ T cells from blood buffy coats. The chain has TRBV29-1 and TRBJ2-7; TRBD1 matches at 7 bases. This sequence was found in a human donor in good health. CDR3 residues: CSGGQSYEQYF. CDR3 DNA: TGCAGCGGGGGACAGTCCTACGAGCAGTACTTC.